The sequence of this TCR beta chain was determined in a study of beta chain features in type 1 diabetes. Broader study findings: Patients' naive, central memory and regulatory TCRB repertoires appeared more alike than those of healthy donors. In all four CD4+ subsets, TCRB CDR3 length was significantly, moderately reduced in type 1 diabetes.

This CDR3 is 16 amino acids long. Trimming took 6 bases from V and 1 from J, leaving 16 bases between them. The germline V gene has CDR1 MNHNY and CDR2 SVGAGI (reference sequence). A CD45RO/CCR7/CD25/CD127/CD95/CD27 panel sorted naive, central memory, regulatory and stem cell-like memory CD4+ cells. This clone showed up just once. Its antigen is currently unknown. The whole isolated RNA underwent reverse transcription, so sequencing captured expressed TCRB transcripts. Assay: immunoSEQ multiplex PCR; the TCRdb copy retains only in-frame clones and omits some. The table lists some 350,000 clones, 9.5% to 10% of them singletons.

What was sequenced was central memory CD4+ T cells from blood. The sequence was collected from a young man with type 1 diabetes. V and J are TRBV6-6 and TRBJ1-3; D gene ambiguous. In DNA, the CDR3 is TGTGCCAGCAGACCCGTCGGTGGCGTTTCTGGAAACACCATATATTTT. Amino acid sequence: CASRPVGGVSGNTIYF.